Each of the 21 T cell receptor beta chains below was sequenced from the same sample in a study of Graves' ophthalmopathy and Graves' hyperthyroidism. For repertoire sequencing, the TCR beta CDR3 regions were amplified from RNA transcripts. In the first round, RT-PCR was carried out with HTBI primers, and a multiplex PCR formed the second round. TCRdb used MiXCR to reprocess the multiplex PCR reads, holding one entry per CDR3 protein. The sample lists 350,000 or so distinct CDR3 sequences; 17% were seen once. Specimen: peripheral blood. These receptors all stem from an adult man with Graves' ophthalmopathy.

Ten or more counts support this clonotype. V is TRBV20-1 and J is TRBJ1-6; the match to TRBD1 covers 9 bases. Trimming cost V 3 bases and J 11 bases; bases outside gene matches: 8. The CDR3 totals 14 residues. The V gene's germline CDR1 is DFQATT and CDR2 SNEGSKA (reference sequence). The DNA of the CDR3 is TGCAGTGCTAGGCCCGGACAGGGGAATACACCCCTCCACTTT. It is translated as CSARPGQGNTPLHF.

As concerns this clonotype: The junction shows a germline mismatch at one end, possibly a read error. The chain's CDR3 is CASSLADRDSNQPQRF. CDR3 DNA sequence: TGTGCCAGCAGCTTAGCAGACCGCGATAGCAATCAGCCCCAGCGTTTT. The rearrangement links TRBV7-6 to TRBJ1-5, with unresolved D. Germline values: CDR1 SGHVS, CDR2 FNYEAQ. CDR3 length: 16 residues.

There are many counts of this clonotype. The rearrangement uses TRBV7-2 and TRBJ2-7; D may be TRBD1 (5 bases). From germline, CDR1 is SGHTA and CDR2 FQGNSA. V was pared by 2 bases and J by 5 bases, with 10 bases between. This CDR3 region has 13 residues. CDR3 nucleotide sequence: TGTGCCAGCAGCTTAACCTCAGGGCACGAGCAGTACTTC. It is translated as CASSLTSGHEQYF.

The sample holds many counts of this clonotype. The rearrangement uses TRBV6-1 and TRBJ1-5; 12 bases align to TRBD1. V was clipped by 4 bases and J by 7 bases; unmatched bases: 5. CDR3 length equals 15 residues. The germline gives CDR1 MNHNS, CDR2 SASEGT. CDR3 protein: CASSGGQGARQPQHF. The CDR3 DNA reads TGTGCCAGCAGTGGGGGACAGGGGGCTCGGCAGCCCCAGCATTTT.

A word on this clonotype: One end of the junction varies from germline; a read error may be responsible. The chain is built from TRBV18 and TRBJ1-1; 7 bases line up with TRBD1. Germline-derived CDR1 and CDR2 are KGHSH and LQKENI. CDR3 length: 15 residues. The CDR3 here is CVSSPGGLRITEAFF. CDR3 nucleotides: TGTGTCAGCTCACCAGGGGGGTTAAGAATCACTGAAGCTTTCTTT.

This clonotype has ten or more counts. CDR3 sequence: CASSLALGAGQNIQYF. CDR3 coding DNA: TGTGCCAGCAGTTTAGCGCTGGGAGCAGGGCAAAACATTCAGTACTTC. The J gene is TRBJ2-4, the V gene TRBV12-3 or TRBV12-4, with D possibly called TRBD1 or TRBD2 (5 bases each). This CDR3 spans 16 amino acids. The V end lost 0 bases, the J end lost 5 bases, and 14 bases lay between the germline ends.

This clonotype was counted at least ten times. This chain uses TRBV2 with TRBJ1-2; 8 bases line up with TRBD1. The J segment lost 2 bases and the V segment lost 4 bases, leaving 6 bases of the junction unmatched. There are 15 residues in the CDR3. Germline V gene sequence: CDR1 SNHLY, CDR2 FYNNEI. The DNA for the CDR3 is TGTGCCAGCAGTGGGGGGACAGGCCAGAACTATGGCTACACCTTC. Amino acids: CASSGGTGQNYGYTF. Filled out from reference TRBV2 and TRBJ1-2, the complete variable domain reads EPEVTQTPSHQVTQMGQEVILRCVPISNHLYFYWYRQILGQKVEFLVSFYNNEISEKSEIFDDQFSVERPDGSNFTLKIRSTKLEDSAMYFCASSGGTGQNYGYTFGSGTRLTVV.

This clonotype has at least ten counts. V is TRBV16 and J is TRBJ1-1, with D perhaps matching TRBD1 (6 bases). This CDR3 has 14 amino acids. Deletions cut 2 bases from V and 8 bases from J, with 15 bases between. The germline gives CDR1 KGHSY, CDR2 FQNENV. CDR3 amino acids: CASSQRQGSAEAFF. The CDR3 nucleotides read TGTGCCAGCAGCCAACGGCAGGGGTCAGCAGAAGCTTTCTTT.

Only a few counts were recorded for this clonotype. This chain uses TRBV9 with TRBJ2-7; D perhaps matches TRBD2 (6 bases). Trimming took off 8 bases at V and 4 bases at J, with 16 bases between the two ends. The CDR3 is 13 residues long. The germline V gene encodes CDR1 SGDLS and CDR2 YYNGEE. CDR3 in DNA: TGTGCCAGTTCCGCGGGACCCTGGTACGAGCAGTACTTC. Translating gives CASSAGPWYEQYF.

Many counts were recorded for this clonotype. This chain joins TRBV5-6 and TRBJ2-5; 8 bases line up with TRBD1. Trimming removed 4 bases from V and 5 bases from J; junction bases left unmatched: 7. The CDR3 has 14 residues. The germline CDR1 and CDR2 sequences are SGHDT and YYEEEE. CDR3 sequence: CASSMSGGWETQYF. CDR3 nucleotide sequence: TGTGCCAGCAGCATGTCAGGGGGCTGGGAGACCCAGTACTTC.

In this sample, this clonotype turned up many times. This sequence joins TRBV12-3 or TRBV12-4 and TRBJ1-2, with 7 nucleotides matching TRBD1. This CDR3 has 15 amino acids. The V gene end was trimmed by 2 bases and the J gene end by 4 bases; junction bases not matched to a gene: 7. The CDR3 DNA sequence: TGTGCCAGCAGTTTACTTGACAGGGAGTTCTATGGCTACACCTTC. This sequence encodes CASSLLDREFYGYTF.

This clonotype was counted at least ten times. V is TRBV19 and J is TRBJ1-2; D uncertain. V dropped 6 bases and J dropped 8 bases, with 16 bases sitting between them. The length of the CDR3 is 13 residues. The germline V gene encodes CDR1 LNHDA and CDR2 SQIVND (reference sequence). This CDR3 is CASRIAERFGYTF. CDR3 DNA sequence: TGTGCCAGTAGAATTGCAGAGCGATTCGGCTACACCTTC.

This clonotype was observed many times. The chain combines TRBV5-1 with TRBJ2-2, with D perhaps assigned TRBD1 or TRBD2 (6 bases each). Looked up from germline, CDR1 is SGHRS and CDR2 is YFSETQ. The CDR3 totals 15 residues. Trimming shortened V by 0 bases and J by 4 bases, and 10 bases separated the two germline ends. The CDR3 nucleotides read TGCGCCAGCAGCTTGGCACAGGGAGGCACCGGGGAGCTGTTTTTT. The encoded protein is CASSLAQGGTGELFF. Filled out from reference TRBV5-1 and TRBJ2-2, the complete variable domain reads KAGVTQTPRYLIKTRGQQVTLSCSPISGHRSVSWYQQTPGQGLQFLFEYFSETQRNKGNFPGRFSGRQFSNSRSEMNVSTLELGDSALYLCASSLAQGGTGELFFGEGSRLTVL.

This clonotype was picked up many times. The genes are TRBV6-5 and TRBJ2-5; TRBD1 aligns across 12 bases. V shed 0 bases and J 1 base; nucleotides not matched to a gene: 6. The CDR3 has 18 residues. Germline CDR1 is MNHEY and CDR2 is SVGAGI. The CDR3 bases are TGTGCCAGCAGTTACTCGTACTGGGACAGGGGGCCCCAAGAGACCCAGTACTTC. Its protein product is CASSYSYWDRGPQETQYF.

In this sample, this clonotype turned up many times. V and J are TRBV30 and TRBJ1-1, with D unresolved. The CDR3 contains 13 residues. V was shortened by 3 bases and J by 2 bases, with 10 bases between the two germline ends. CDR1 is GTSNPN, CDR2 SVGIG, per germline (reference sequence). CDR3: CAWRYGPNTEAFF. The CDR3 nucleotides are TGTGCCTGGAGGTATGGACCCAACACTGAAGCTTTCTTT.

The chain recombines TRBV12-3 or TRBV12-4 with TRBJ2-7; TRBD2 aligns across 13 bases. V shed 6 bases and J 5 bases; nucleotides not matched to a gene: 7. The CDR3 runs 15 residues. This CDR3 is CASRPLAGGPHEQYF. In DNA, the CDR3 is TGTGCCAGCAGACCACTAGCGGGAGGGCCCCACGAGCAGTACTTC.

The table lists this clonotype with many counts. The gene calls are TRBV27 and TRBJ2-5, with 11 bases that match TRBD1. J lost 5 bases, V lost 6 bases, and 14 bases had no gene match. Looked up from germline, CDR1 is MNHEY and CDR2 is SMNVEV (reference sequence). The CDR3 spans 17 residues. The CDR3, as DNA: TGTGCCAGCAGCACCGGGACAGGGGGTCTAGCGGGCGAGACCCAGTACTTC. This sequence encodes CASSTGTGGLAGETQYF.

The chain joins TRBV11-2 to TRBJ1-3, with D possibly being TRBD1 (5 bases). This CDR3 contains 16 residues. The V end lost 0 bases, the J end lost 2 bases, and 11 bases lay between the germline ends. CDR1 and CDR2 (germline): SGHAT, FQNNGV. The CDR3 bases are TGTGCCAGCAGCTTAGATGGGGCGCGAGCTGGAAACACCATATATTTT. This encodes CASSLDGARAGNTIYF.

The sample holds a few counts of this clonotype. V gene TRBV7-2 combines with J gene TRBJ2-5, with TRBD2 identical over 7 bases. Germline V CDR1 and CDR2: SGHTA, FQGNSA. Trimming cost V 2 bases and J 5 bases; bases outside gene matches: 8. This CDR3 has 15 residues. In DNA form, the CDR3 reads TGTGCCAGCAGCTTACAGGGAGGGGAAGGGGAGACCCAGTACTTC. Translation gives CASSLQGGEGETQYF.

This clonotype was observed once. This sequence joins TRBV6-1 and TRBJ2-7; D possibly matches TRBD1 or TRBD2 (5 bases each). This CDR3 region has 13 residues. V was cut by 5 bases and J by 6 bases, with 14 bases left in between. Germline CDR1 MNHNS, CDR2 SASEGT. CDR3 residues: CASSSRGLGEQYF. CDR3 sequence (DNA): TGTGCCAGCAGTAGCCGGGGCTTGGGCGAGCAGTACTTC.

This clonotype was found many times. The chain joins TRBV20-1 to TRBJ2-5, with a weak D call TRBD2 (7 bases). V lost 2 bases, J lost 5 bases, and 15 bases lay in between. The CDR3 is 14 amino acids. CDR1 is DFQATT and CDR2 is SNEGSKA in the germline V gene (reference sequence). The CDR3 DNA reads as TGCAGTGCTAGAAGCCAGGGAGGGGGGGAGACCCAGTACTTC. It yields the protein CSARSQGGGETQYF.